This record covers a single TCR beta chain. The data are from a study of cytomegalovirus exposure and HLA in healthy donors. 13 Jbeta primers and 60 Vbeta primers were used for the PCR. Only in-frame clones appear in the TCRdb table, and some are missing; sequencing was by immunoSEQ multiplex PCR. Here the sample spans 110,000 to 150,000 clones, about 75% being singletons. Healthy bone marrow donors made up the cohort. CDR1 is SGDLS and CDR2 is YYNGEE in the germline V gene. V gave up 5 bases and J gave up 8 bases, with 17 bases separating them. CDR3 length: 14 residues. The TCR originated in a woman in her thirties in good health and CMV-seronegative. The sequencing input was PBMCs. V is TRBV9 and J is TRBJ2-1, with D tentatively TRBD1 (6 bases). Here the CDR3 reads CASSQDSLSDEQFF. The CDR3 bases are TGTGCCAGCAGTCAGGACAGCCTCTCCGATGAGCAGTTCTTC.